The entry that follows covers one T cell receptor beta chain sequence. Its antigen is as yet unknown. Germline lookup yields CDR1 LGHNA and CDR2 YNFKEQ. J gave up 3 bases and V 0 bases, and 5 bases lay outside the gene matches. This CDR3 spans 16 amino acids. The data were produced by immunoSEQ multiplex PCR, yet TCRdb's version contains in-frame clones alone and is incomplete. The data show roughly 12,000 clones, 75% to 85% seen once. This sample is drawn from a study of regulatory dendritic cells for organ transplantation. On the study more broadly: Day 6 dendritic cell cultures were stimulated with LPS. Study conclusions and caveats: Of resting T cell subsets, memory CD8+ had the most alloreactive clonotypes.

CFSE-labeled sorted T cells met regulatory or mature dendritic cells for around 5 days. FACS sorted CD4+ or CD8+ T cells into CD45RA+ naive and CD45RO+ memory. This TCR came from a human donor in good health. The rearrangement links TRBV4-2 to TRBJ2-1, with 7 positions matching TRBD1. Sequences were obtained from naive CD8+ T cells from blood cultured with regulatory dendritic cells. Subset defined: CD45RA+ naive T cells. CDR3 region: CASSQEDRSFYNEQFF. In DNA form, the CDR3 reads TGTGCCAGCAGCCAAGAGGACAGGTCGTTCTACAATGAGCAGTTCTTC.